The T cell receptor beta chain under discussion was sequenced for a study of shared clonotypes between healthy human individuals. General study points: Incompleteness in sorted-subset sequencing, despite large depth, was shown by rarefaction. A small donor pool kept down the genetic and exposure-history diversity that was represented.

The CDR3 has 15 residues. V gave up 4 bases and J gave up 3 bases; unmatched junction bases: 8. In germline, CDR1 is SGHRS, CDR2 YFSETQ. Comments on this clone: The antigen remains undetermined. In the same sample, other DNA sequences code for this CDR3.

Per the original data handling: In the immunoSEQ data, sequences were junction-only and lacked quality scores, so filtering differed. Sequenced by immunoSEQ multiplex PCR; TCRdb stores in-frame clones only, minus some. That table furnishes V, J and clone size, whereas the DNA furnished D and trimming. The sample includes 2 million to 2.5 million clones, approximately 93% seen only once; the top ten take about 0.39%. V usage is TRBV5-1 and J usage is TRBJ2-7; 9 positions agree with TRBD2. The TCR was taken from a man aged 18 to 29 in good health. Some clones in this sample may be carry-over from other donors' samples. The sample was naive CD4+ T cells from PBMCs. Specified subset: CD45RA+ positively selected. The CDR3 loop reads CASSPGGSGSYEQYF. CDR3 bases: TGCGCCAGCAGCCCAGGCGGTAGCGGGAGCTACGAGCAGTACTTC.